What follows are 17 T cell receptor beta chains derived from one specimen sequenced in a study of blood T cell repertoires in COVID-19. Sequencing was performed with immunoSEQ multiplex PCR; in TCRdb, only in-frame clones are kept and a portion is missing. The data hold a few hundred thousand clones, with around 86% observed a single time. Material for sequencing was peripheral blood. The receptors shown here come from a man aged 45 to 65 with active or convalescent COVID-19.

The chain employs TRBV28 and TRBJ2-3; D call uncertain. The CDR3 covers 13 residues. Germline V gene lookup returns CDR1 MDHEN and CDR2 SYDVKM. V shed 4 bases and J shed 2 bases, with 7 bases lying between them. This chain's CDR3 is CASSSGFTDTQYF. DNA for the CDR3: TGTGCCAGCAGTTCCGGGTTCACAGATACGCAGTATTTT.

This clone was observed a few times. The chain combines TRBV7-2 with TRBJ2-7; unclear D gene. Trimming took off 1 base at V and 0 bases at J, with 7 bases between the two ends. The CDR3 is 14 amino acids. Germline V gene sequence: CDR1 SGHTA, CDR2 FQGNSA. CDR3 protein: CASSLDMLSYEQYF. The CDR3 DNA sequence: TGTGCCAGCAGCTTAGACATGCTCTCCTACGAGCAGTACTTC.

This chain connects TRBV5-1 to TRBJ1-6; D may be TRBD1 (5 bases). V shed 1 base and J shed 16 bases, with 18 bases lying between them. This CDR3 is 14 amino acids long. The germline CDR1 and CDR2 sequences are SGHRS and YFSETQ. As DNA, the CDR3 is TGCGCCAGCAGCTTGTCCGGCACAGGCTCTGAACTCCACTTT. It specifies CASSLSGTGSELHF.

This clone came up a few times. J is TRBJ1-5 and V is TRBV2; 7 bases agree with TRBD1. CDR1 and CDR2 from the germline V gene are SNHLY and FYNNEI. Losses at the gene ends were 3 bases for V and 4 bases for J; bases not matched to a gene: 15. The CDR3 covers 18 residues. CDR3 loop: CASSDPTLMLTGNQPQHF. The CDR3 nucleotides read TGTGCCAGCAGTGACCCAACCCTCATGCTGACAGGGAATCAGCCCCAGCATTTT.

The V call is TRBV5-1, the J call TRBJ1-2; the match to TRBD1 covers 8 bases. V shed 0 bases and J 6 bases; nucleotides not matched to a gene: 13. This CDR3 region has 17 residues. CDR1 is SGHRS, CDR2 YFSETQ, per germline. The CDR3 here is CASSLGGPDRGADGYTF. The CDR3 bases are TGCGCCAGCAGCTTGGGTGGGCCTGACAGGGGAGCTGATGGCTACACCTTC.

The rearrangement joins TRBV5-6 to TRBJ1-4; D uncertain. The V gene's germline CDR1 is SGHDT and CDR2 YYEEEE. There are 14 residues in the CDR3. Trimming removed 2 bases at V and 0 bases at J, with 5 bases between. CDR3 residues: CASSFRSTNEKLFF. The CDR3 nucleotides are TGTGCCAGCAGCTTCAGATCAACTAATGAAAAACTGTTTTTT.

V is TRBV18 and J is TRBJ1-1; unclear D gene. The germline gives CDR1 KGHSH, CDR2 LQKENI. Trimming stripped 3 bases from V and 1 base from J, with 12 bases between. CDR3 size: 15 residues. CDR3 bases: TGTGCCAGCTCACCGGTGGCAGGCTCGAACACTGAAGCTTTCTTT. Amino acid sequence: CASSPVAGSNTEAFF.

V gene TRBV10-3 combines with J gene TRBJ2-3; D ambiguous. The CDR3 sequence is 13 residues long. The V and J ends lost 10 bases and 2 bases respectively, with 13 bases between them. CDR1 is ENHRY and CDR2 is SYGVKD in the germline V gene. DNA for the CDR3: TGTGCCACCCAAATCCCCTACACAGATACGCAGTATTTT. Protein: CATQIPYTDTQYF.

This chain joins TRBV9 and TRBJ1-6; 10 bases fit TRBD1. The CDR3 runs to 15 residues. The germline CDR1 and CDR2 sequences are SGDLS and YYNGEE. The V segment lost 3 bases and the J segment 9 bases; nucleotides outside the gene matches: 6. The CDR3 bases are TGTGCCAGCAGCGATCAGACAGGGGGCACTTCACCCCTCCACTTT. This encodes CASSDQTGGTSPLHF.

The chain uses TRBV7-9 and TRBJ1-1; perhaps TRBD1 as D (6 bases). The germline V gene encodes CDR1 SEHNR and CDR2 FQNEAQ (reference sequence). The CDR3 extends over 14 amino acids. V gave up 5 bases and J gave up 1 base, with 11 bases separating them. The CDR3 bases are TGTGCCAGCAGCGGGGACAATAAGAACACTGAAGCTTTCTTT. Residues: CASSGDNKNTEAFF.

CDR3: CAISDSVQGTANYGYTF. The CDR3 DNA is TGTGCCATCAGTGACTCTGTCCAAGGTACAGCTAACTATGGCTACACCTTC. This chain joins TRBV10-3 and TRBJ1-2; D ambiguous. Germline-derived CDR1 and CDR2 are ENHRY and SYGVKD. Deletions cut 3 bases from V and 0 bases from J, with 17 bases between. This CDR3 is built from 17 residues.

The V call is TRBV29-1, the J call TRBJ2-1, with 7 bases identical to TRBD1. This CDR3 region has 13 residues. Germline-derived CDR1 and CDR2 are SQVTM and ANQGSEA. The trim removed 3 bases at V and 8 bases at J, leaving 7 bases unmatched. CDR3 protein: CSVEKGQGDEQFF. In nucleotides, the CDR3 is TGCAGCGTTGAGAAAGGCCAGGGGGATGAGCAGTTCTTC.

The chain links TRBV28 to TRBJ2-7, with TRBD1 matching 7 bases. Per the germline V gene, CDR1 is MDHEN and CDR2 is SYDVKM. The CDR3 covers 15 residues. J was trimmed by 0 bases and V by 3 bases; bases with no gene match: 5. The CDR3 loop is CASSLGTALSYEQYF. CDR3 nucleotide sequence: TGTGCCAGCAGTTTGGGGACAGCCCTCTCCTACGAGCAGTACTTC.

This sequence joins TRBV7-9 and TRBJ2-3; 12 nucleotides agree with TRBD1. The CDR3 is 18 residues long. V shed 1 base, J shed 3 bases, and the junction held 8 bases outside the gene matches. The germline CDR1 and CDR2 sequences are SEHNR and FQNEAQ (reference sequence). The CDR3 loop is CASSLVGTGGSETDTQYF. Written as DNA, the CDR3 is TGTGCCAGCAGCTTAGTTGGGACAGGGGGCTCGGAAACAGATACGCAGTATTTT.

This clone was seen only once. DNA for the CDR3: TGTGCCAGCAGTTTATGGGTGGGGGGGAAGGCCTATGGCTACACCTTC. This translates into CASSLWVGGKAYGYTF. V gene TRBV27 combines with J gene TRBJ1-2; possibly TRBD1 for D (5 bases). Germline CDR1 MNHEY, CDR2 SMNVEV (reference sequence). The CDR3 sequence is 16 residues long. The V end was cut by 1 base, the J end by 4 bases, with 16 bases between.

The rearrangement joins TRBV7-9 to TRBJ1-2, with 7 nucleotides matching TRBD1. V trimming: 1 base; J trimming: 5 bases; junction bases outside the gene matches: 7. Per the germline V gene, CDR1 is SEHNR and CDR2 is FQNEAQ (reference sequence). The CDR3 has 15 amino acids. The CDR3 DNA is TGTGCCAGCAGCTTAGGTCGGGACAGAAATTATGGCTACACCTTC. It is translated as CASSLGRDRNYGYTF.

The chain is built from TRBV19 and TRBJ1-1; D might be TRBD1 (6 bases). The CDR3 extends over 14 amino acids. V lost 5 bases, J lost 0 bases, and 10 bases lay in between. Germline CDR1 reads LNHDA; CDR2 reads SQIVND (reference sequence). The CDR3 nucleotides are TGTGCCAGTAGTTCAGACAGGATGAACACTGAAGCTTTCTTT. Its translation: CASSSDRMNTEAFF.